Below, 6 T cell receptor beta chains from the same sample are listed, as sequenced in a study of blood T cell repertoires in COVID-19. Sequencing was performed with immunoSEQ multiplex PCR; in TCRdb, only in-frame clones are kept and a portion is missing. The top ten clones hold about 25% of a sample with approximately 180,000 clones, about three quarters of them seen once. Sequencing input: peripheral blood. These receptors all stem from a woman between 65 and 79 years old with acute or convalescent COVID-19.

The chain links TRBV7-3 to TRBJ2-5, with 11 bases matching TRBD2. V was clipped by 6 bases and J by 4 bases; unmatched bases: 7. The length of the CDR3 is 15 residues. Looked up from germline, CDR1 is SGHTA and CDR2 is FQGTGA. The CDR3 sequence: CASSRLAGFGETQYF. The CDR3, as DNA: TGTGCCAGCAGTCGACTAGCGGGATTTGGAGAGACCCAGTACTTC.

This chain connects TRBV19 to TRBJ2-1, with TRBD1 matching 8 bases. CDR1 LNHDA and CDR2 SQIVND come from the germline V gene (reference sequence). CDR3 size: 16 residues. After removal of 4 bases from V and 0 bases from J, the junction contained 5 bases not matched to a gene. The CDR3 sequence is CASSTGGAASYNEQFF. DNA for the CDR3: TGTGCCAGTAGTACAGGGGGCGCCGCCTCCTACAATGAGCAGTTCTTC.

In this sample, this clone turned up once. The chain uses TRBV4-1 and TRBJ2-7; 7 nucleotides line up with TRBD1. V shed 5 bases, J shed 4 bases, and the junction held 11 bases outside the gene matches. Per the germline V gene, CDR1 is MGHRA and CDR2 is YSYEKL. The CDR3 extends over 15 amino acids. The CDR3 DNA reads TGCGCCAGCAGCACCCGAACAGGGGTCGGGTACGAGCAGTACTTC. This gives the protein CASSTRTGVGYEQYF.

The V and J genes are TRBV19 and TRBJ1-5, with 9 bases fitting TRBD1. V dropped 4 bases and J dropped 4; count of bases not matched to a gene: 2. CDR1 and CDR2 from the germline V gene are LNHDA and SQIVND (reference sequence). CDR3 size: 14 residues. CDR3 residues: CASSTGTGNQPQHF. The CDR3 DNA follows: TGTGCCAGTAGTACTGGGACAGGGAATCAGCCCCAGCATTTT.

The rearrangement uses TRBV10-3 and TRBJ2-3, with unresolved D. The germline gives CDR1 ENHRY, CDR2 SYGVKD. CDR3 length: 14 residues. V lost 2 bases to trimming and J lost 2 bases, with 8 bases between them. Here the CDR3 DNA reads TGTGCCATCAGTGAGGGGCAAGACACAGATACGCAGTATTTT. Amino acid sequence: CAISEGQDTDTQYF.

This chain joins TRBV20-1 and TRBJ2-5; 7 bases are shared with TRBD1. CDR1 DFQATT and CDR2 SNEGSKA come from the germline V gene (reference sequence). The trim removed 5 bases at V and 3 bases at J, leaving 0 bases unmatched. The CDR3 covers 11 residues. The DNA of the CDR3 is TGCAGTGCTGGACAGGAAGAGACCCAGTACTTC. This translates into CSAGQEETQYF.